A selection of T cell receptor beta chains follows, all from one sample in a study of shared clonotypes between healthy human individuals. Data came from immunoSEQ multiplex PCR; TCRdb stores just in-frame clones and leaves some out. The data show around 500,000 clones, roughly 77% seen once. What was sequenced was PBMCs. All receptors come from a woman aged 40-49 years in good health. Some clones in this sample may be carry-over from other donors' samples. Both conserved end residues are part of each CDR3. The order of the fields is J gene, clone size, V gene, D gene, CDR3 DNA, CDR3 protein. The D gene is left open where the match is weak. Clone size is given for some rows only: seen once, a few or many times, or a class if the clone is expanded.

TRBJ1-5 | - | TRBV10-3 | - | TGTGCCATCAGTGCTTGGGAAAGTCAGCCCCAGCATTTT | CAISAWESQPQHF
TRBJ2-7 | - | TRBV5-1 | - | TGCGCCAGCAGCTTTGACGGCTCCTACGAGCAGTACTTC | CASSFDGSYEQYF
TRBJ1-5 | - | TRBV2 | TRBD1 | TGTGCCAGCACGTCGACAGGGCGCAATCAGCCCCAGCATTTT | CASTSTGRNQPQHF
TRBJ2-7 | - | TRBV5-1 | - | TGCGCCAGCAGCTTGAGCCGTTCGGCCTACGAGCAGTACTTC | CASSLSRSAYEQYF
TRBJ2-3 | - | TRBV6-1 | - | TGTGCCAGCAGTGAGTTTGGCGGATCCACAGATACGCAGTATTTT | CASSEFGGSTDTQYF
TRBJ1-2 | - | TRBV28 | - | TGTGCCAGCAGTTTAACAGGGAACTATGGCTACACCTTC | CASSLTGNYGYTF
TRBJ2-7 | few | TRBV5-1 | - | TGCGCCAGCAGCTTGTCGGGGACCCAATACTACGAGCAGTACTTC | CASSLSGTQYYEQYF
TRBJ2-3 | - | TRBV11-2 | - | TGTGCCAGCAGCTTTAGCATTGAGGATACGCAGTATTTT | CASSFSIEDTQYF
TRBJ2-7 | once | TRBV15 | - | TGTGCCACCAGCAGAGATAAACAGTCCTACGAGCAGTACTTC | CATSRDKQSYEQYF
TRBJ2-7 | - | TRBV30 | TRBD1 | TGTGCCTGGAGCGCAGGGGGCTACGAGCAGTACTTC | CAWSAGGYEQYF
TRBJ2-5 | few | TRBV11-3 | - | TGTGCCAGCAGCTTGGGGGCAGGGAACCAAGAGACCCAGTACTTC | CASSLGAGNQETQYF
TRBJ2-4 | once | TRBV6-5 | TRBD1 | TGTGCCAGCACCAAGACAGGGGTAAACATTCAGTACTTC | CASTKTGVNIQYF
TRBJ2-3 | - | TRBV7-3 | - | TGTGCCAGCAGCTCCGTCGGGAGCACAGATACGCAGTATTTT | CASSSVGSTDTQYF
TRBJ1-4 | - | TRBV30 | - | TGTGCCTGGAGTGCTATGACTAATGAAAAACTGTTTTTT | CAWSAMTNEKLFF
TRBJ2-3 | - | TRBV7-8 | - | TGTGCCAGCAGCCAGTTTAGGGAGAACACAGATACGCAGTATTTT | CASSQFRENTDTQYF
TRBJ2-7 | - | TRBV2 | - | TGTGCCAGCAGTGACCCCCTCAGAAGGGTCTCCAACGAGCAGTACTTC | CASSDPLRRVSNEQYF
TRBJ2-3 | many | TRBV4-3 | TRBD2 | TGCGCCAGCAGCCAAGAAGGGGCTAGCGGGGCGGATACGCAGTATTTT | CASSQEGASGADTQYF
TRBJ2-2 | - | TRBV10-3 | TRBD2 | TGTGCCATCGGGGAGCGGGAGTTGACCGGGGAGCTGTTTTTT | CAIGERELTGELFF
TRBJ2-7 | - | TRBV6-5 | TRBD1 | TGTGCCAGCAGCCGCCCGGGACAGGTAACCTACGAGCAGTACTTC | CASSRPGQVTYEQYF
TRBJ1-1 | few | TRBV19 | - | TGTGCCAGTAGTATTGTGGGAGGCACTGAAGCTTTCTTT | CASSIVGGTEAFF
TRBJ1-5 | - | TRBV28 | - | TGTGCCAGCAGTTTAACAGGATTTGGCAATCAGCCCCAGCATTTT | CASSLTGFGNQPQHF
TRBJ2-3 | - | TRBV9 | - | TGTGCCAGCAGCGTAGATCCCCGTGGAGATACGCAGTATTTT | CASSVDPRGDTQYF
TRBJ1-4 | - | TRBV5-5 | - | TGTGCCAGCAGCTTGGATCCGGGCCAAAATGAAAAACTGTTTTTT | CASSLDPGQNEKLFF
TRBJ2-5 | - | TRBV19 | - | TGTGCCAGTACCCCCACTCGAATGCGGTGGGAGACCCAGTACTTC | CASTPTRMRWETQYF
TRBJ2-5 | - | TRBV2 | - | TGTGCCAGCAGGAGGGTCGAGACCCAGTACTTC | CASRRVETQYF
TRBJ1-2 | - | TRBV2 | TRBD1 | TGTGCCAGCTTAAAAGAGACAGGGGGGTATGGCTACACCTTC | CASLKETGGYGYTF
TRBJ1-1 | - | TRBV6-5 | - | TGTGCCAGCAGTTACGTTGGGTCGAACACTGAAGCTTTCTTT | CASSYVGSNTEAFF
TRBJ1-1 | - | TRBV5-1 | TRBD1 | TGCGCCAGCAGCCAGGGGGCTAGGGCTGAAGCTTTCTTT | CASSQGARAEAFF